These 22 T cell receptor beta chains came from one sample sequenced in a study of blood T cells in healthy people across ages. The authors ran a second PCR of about 6 to 11 cycles using a sample-barcoded 5' primer and a J-beta primer mix. TCRdb re-called the 5' RACE reads through MiXCR, storing one row per CDR3 protein. The repertoire consists of around 1,900,000 distinct CDR3 sequences, with roughly two fifths occurring once and the leading ten covering around 23%. Sequencing input: blood. The receptors were gathered from a human donor in good health.

This clonotype has only a few counts. CDR3 nucleotide sequence: TGTGCCAGCAGTTACGCCCGGTTGGGGGCGGATGGCAATCAGCCCCAGCATTTT. Its translation: CASSYARLGADGNQPQHF. The rearrangement links TRBV6-6 to TRBJ1-5; D may be TRBD1 (6 bases). The ends were cut back, 2 bases at V and 2 bases at J, with 19 bases in the middle. CDR1 and CDR2 (germline): MNHNY, SVGAGI (reference sequence). The length of the CDR3 is 18 residues.

The chain joins TRBV4-2 to TRBJ1-5, with D perhaps matching TRBD1 (5 bases). There are 14 residues in the CDR3. The V end lost 3 bases, the J end lost 4 bases, and 10 bases lay between the germline ends. CDR1 is LGHNA and CDR2 is YNFKEQ in the germline V gene. CDR3 DNA sequence: TGTGCCAGCAGCCAGGGGAAGGGGAATCAGCCCCAGCATTTT. This gives the protein CASSQGKGNQPQHF.

This rearrangement joins TRBV29-1 to TRBJ2-7; D possibly corresponds to TRBD1 (5 bases). The ends were cut back, 3 bases at V and 2 bases at J, with 8 bases in the middle. The germline CDR1 and CDR2 sequences are SQVTM and ANQGSEA. The CDR3 covers 12 residues. The CDR3, as DNA: TGCAGCGTTGAGGACAAAGCCTACGAGCAGTACTTC. It encodes CSVEDKAYEQYF.

In this sample, this clonotype turned up a few times. The rearrangement joins TRBV6-1 to TRBJ1-2; D uncertain. Trimming cost V 4 bases and J 1 base, with 4 bases left between them. Germline-derived CDR1 and CDR2 are MNHNS and SASEGT. The CDR3 has 12 residues. The CDR3 DNA sequence: TGTGCCAGCAGTGTGCTTAACTATGGCTACACCTTC. It is translated as CASSVLNYGYTF.

This chain joins TRBV10-3 and TRBJ2-6; D not resolved. The CDR3 totals 14 residues. The V gene lost 5 bases and the J gene lost 8 bases, with 13 bases spanning the gap. Germline V CDR1 and CDR2: ENHRY, SYGVKD. DNA for the CDR3: TGTGCCATCAGTAACAGTGGAACGTCCAACGTCCTGACTTTC. It encodes CAISNSGTSNVLTF.

Details on this clonotype: One end of the junction does not line up with germline, which may come from a read error. The J gene is TRBJ2-3, the V gene TRBV6-5; no clear D gene. Germline CDR1 reads MNHEY; CDR2 reads SVGAGI. The CDR3 covers 15 residues. The CDR3 loop is CASSWLGSSTDTQFF. DNA of the CDR3: TGTGCCAGCAGTTGGCTTGGAAGTAGCACAGATACGCAGTTTTTT.

A single count supports this clonotype. The CDR3 sequence is CASVAGRTGELFF. The CDR3 nucleotides read TGTGCCAGCGTGGCAGGACGCACCGGGGAGCTGTTTTTT. The chain employs TRBV7-9 and TRBJ2-2, with D uncertain. V lost 8 bases to trimming and J lost 4 bases, with 11 bases between them. From germline, CDR1 is SEHNR and CDR2 FQNEAQ (reference sequence). The CDR3 length is 13 residues.

V is TRBV28 and J is TRBJ2-1; 9 bases map to TRBD1. V shed 5 bases and J 4 bases; nucleotides not matched to a gene: 6. The CDR3 totals 15 residues. Germline V lookup: CDR1 MDHEN, CDR2 SYDVKM. The CDR3 bases are TGTGCCAGCAGTCAACTCGGGACAGGGTACAATGAGCAGTTCTTC. Residues: CASSQLGTGYNEQFF.

This chain links TRBV11-3 with TRBJ2-1, with 12 bases matching TRBD2. The V and J ends lost 1 base and 4 bases, in that order; junction bases with no gene match: 5. The CDR3 is 17 amino acids. Germline loops: CDR1 SGHNT, CDR2 YENEEA. In DNA, the CDR3 is TGTGCCAGCAGCTTAGTATCTAGCGGGGGGGATTACAATGAGCAGTTCTTC. It is translated as CASSLVSSGGDYNEQFF.

This clonotype was found once. The chain combines TRBV9 with TRBJ1-1; D might be TRBD1 (5 bases). The germline V gene encodes CDR1 SGDLS and CDR2 YYNGEE. This CDR3 comprises 14 residues. With 3 bases removed from V and 3 bases from J, the gap between germline ends came to 12 bases. CDR3: CASSAGGGHTEAFF. CDR3 nucleotide sequence: TGTGCCAGCAGCGCGGGGGGGGGACACACTGAAGCTTTCTTT.

This clonotype was observed a few times. The J gene is TRBJ2-5, the V gene TRBV10-3; 7 positions agree with TRBD2. V gave up 2 bases and J gave up 1 base; unmatched junction bases: 1. The CDR3 covers 14 residues. CDR1 is ENHRY, CDR2 SYGVKD, per germline. As DNA, the CDR3 is TGTGCCATCAGTGAGCGACTAGCCCAAGAGACCCAGTACTTC. Protein product: CAISERLAQETQYF.

This chain joins TRBV7-2 and TRBJ2-3, with D perhaps matching TRBD2 (5 bases). Germline CDR1 and CDR2: SGHTA and FQGNSA. The CDR3 has 16 residues. V was cut by 6 bases and J by 0 bases, with 16 bases left in between. CDR3 sequence (DNA): TGTGCCAGCAGTCCGAATAGCGACCCTAGCACAGATACGCAGTATTTT. This encodes CASSPNSDPSTDTQYF.

The V gene is TRBV6-6, the J gene TRBJ1-1, with 8 bases fitting TRBD1. This CDR3 has 16 residues. J gave up 7 bases and V 1 base, and 11 bases lay outside the gene matches. From germline, CDR1 is MNHNY and CDR2 SVGAGI (reference sequence). The CDR3 bases are TGTGCCAGCAGTTACTGGGGTAAGGGACAGGCAAATGAAGCTTTCTTT. Its protein is CASSYWGKGQANEAFF.

The chain couples TRBV11-1 to TRBJ1-2; 8 positions agree with TRBD1. Germline lookup yields CDR1 SGHAT and CDR2 FQDESV (reference sequence). The trim removed 6 bases at V and 4 bases at J, leaving 7 bases unmatched. This CDR3 contains 14 residues. The CDR3, as DNA: TGTGCCAGCAGACCGGCAGGGGGCAGCTATGGCTACACCTTC. This gives the protein CASRPAGGSYGYTF.

The J gene is TRBJ2-5, the V gene TRBV6-5; 7 nucleotides align to TRBD1. The CDR3 has 15 amino acids. The V gene's germline CDR1 is MNHEY and CDR2 SVGAGI. Germline trimming cut 9 bases from V and 1 base from J; bases unmatched to any gene: 11. The CDR3 DNA reads as TGTGCCAGTGGGGACAGTAATACCTTCCAAGAGACCCAGTACTTC. Translating it yields CASGDSNTFQETQYF.

This clonotype was counted a few times. V is TRBV7-3 and J is TRBJ1-2, with TRBD1 matching over 8 bases. Germline loops: CDR1 SGHTA, CDR2 FQGTGA. V trimming: 1 base; J trimming: 2 bases; junction bases outside the gene matches: 3. This CDR3 contains 15 residues. The CDR3 bases are TGTGCCAGCAGCTTAAGTCAGGGGGCGAACTATGGCTACACCTTC. Amino acids: CASSLSQGANYGYTF.

This clonotype has only a few counts. This chain connects TRBV5-6 to TRBJ2-3; no clear D. V shed 2 bases and J shed 3 bases, with 13 bases lying between them. CDR1 is SGHDT and CDR2 is YYEEEE in the germline V gene. CDR3 length: 15 amino acids. The CDR3 DNA is TGTGCCAGCAGCTTTAATCTTGGCAAAACAGATACGCAGTATTTT. Translated: CASSFNLGKTDTQYF.

Regarding this clonotype: The junction departs from germline at one end; a sequencing error may be responsible. The chain recombines TRBV29-1 with TRBJ2-7; tentative D call: TRBD2 (7 bases). Germline V gives CDR1 SQVTM, CDR2 ANQGSEA. The CDR3 runs 17 residues. The CDR3 nucleotides are TGCAGCGTTTTGGGGGGGCAGGGAAAGTCGGGTACCTACGAGCGGTACTTC. Amino acids: CSVLGGQGKSGTYERYF.

V and J are TRBV9 and TRBJ1-2; no firm D call. Trimming removed 5 bases at V and 0 bases at J, with 8 bases between. The CDR3 loop spans 13 amino acids. Germline V CDR1 and CDR2: SGDLS, YYNGEE. The CDR3 bases are TGTGCCAGCAGAAGCCCTACTAACTATGGCTACACCTTC. Protein: CASRSPTNYGYTF.

This chain joins TRBV25-1 and TRBJ1-2, with D unclear. This CDR3 region has 15 residues. Germline V gene lookup returns CDR1 MGHDK and CDR2 SYGVNS. The V end was cut by 7 bases, the J end by 0 bases, with 15 bases between. In nucleotides, the CDR3 is TGTGCCAGCACTACCTCCAGGCTAGCTAACTATGGCTACACCTTC. Translation gives CASTTSRLANYGYTF.

The genes are TRBV5-1 and TRBJ2-3, with D unresolved. Germline CDR1 is SGHRS and CDR2 is YFSETQ. Trimming cost V 0 bases and J 4 bases, with 9 bases left between them. This CDR3 region has 14 residues. The CDR3, as DNA: TGCGCCAGCAGCTTGGGGTCGCAGCCAGATACGCAGTATTTT. Its protein is CASSLGSQPDTQYF.

The chain combines TRBV20-1 with TRBJ1-6; D remains unclear. The germline CDR1 and CDR2 sequences are DFQATT and SNEGSKA (reference sequence). V was trimmed by 0 bases and J by 14 bases, leaving 17 bases between them. The length of the CDR3 is 14 residues. The CDR3 protein is CSARDREGLPSLHF. The DNA of the CDR3 is TGCAGTGCTAGAGATCGAGAAGGGCTCCCCTCCCTCCACTTT.